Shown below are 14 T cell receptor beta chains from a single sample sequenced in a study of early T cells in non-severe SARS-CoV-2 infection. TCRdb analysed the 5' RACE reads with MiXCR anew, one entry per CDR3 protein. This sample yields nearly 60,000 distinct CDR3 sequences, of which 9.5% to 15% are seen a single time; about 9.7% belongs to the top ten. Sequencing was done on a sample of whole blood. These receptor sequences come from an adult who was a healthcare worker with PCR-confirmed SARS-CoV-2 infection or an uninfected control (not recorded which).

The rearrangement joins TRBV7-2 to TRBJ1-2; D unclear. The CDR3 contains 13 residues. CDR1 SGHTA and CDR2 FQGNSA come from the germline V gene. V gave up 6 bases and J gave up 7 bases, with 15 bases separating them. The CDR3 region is CASRLDYGGGYTF. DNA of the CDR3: TGTGCCAGCAGACTCGACTATGGCGGTGGCTACACCTTC.

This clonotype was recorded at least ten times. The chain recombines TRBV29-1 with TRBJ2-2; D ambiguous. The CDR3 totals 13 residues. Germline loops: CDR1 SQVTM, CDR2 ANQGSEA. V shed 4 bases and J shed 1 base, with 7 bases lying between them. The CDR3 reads CSVAQENTGELFF. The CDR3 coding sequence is TGCAGCGTTGCCCAAGAGAACACCGGGGAGCTGTTTTTT.

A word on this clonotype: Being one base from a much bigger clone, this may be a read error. CDR3 region: CASAWEESNYGYTF. CDR3 DNA sequence: TGTGCTAGTGCGTGGGAGGAGTCTAACTATGGCTACACCTTC. The chain joins TRBV12-5 to TRBJ1-2; D call uncertain. CDR1 and CDR2 from the germline V gene are LGHNT and FRNRAP. CDR3 length: 14 residues. With 7 bases removed from V and 0 bases from J, the gap between germline ends came to 12 bases.

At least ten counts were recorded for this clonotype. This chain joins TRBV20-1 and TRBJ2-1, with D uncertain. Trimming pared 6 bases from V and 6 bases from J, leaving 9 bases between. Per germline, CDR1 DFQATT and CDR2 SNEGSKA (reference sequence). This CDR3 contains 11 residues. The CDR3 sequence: CSAMDANEQFF. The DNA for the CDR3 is TGCAGTGCAATGGATGCCAATGAGCAGTTCTTC.

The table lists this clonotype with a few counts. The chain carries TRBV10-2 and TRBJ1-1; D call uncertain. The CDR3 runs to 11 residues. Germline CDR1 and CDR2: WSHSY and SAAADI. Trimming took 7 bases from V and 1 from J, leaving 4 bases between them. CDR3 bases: TGCGCCAGCACTGCGAACACTGAAGCTTTCTTT. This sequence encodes CASTANTEAFF.

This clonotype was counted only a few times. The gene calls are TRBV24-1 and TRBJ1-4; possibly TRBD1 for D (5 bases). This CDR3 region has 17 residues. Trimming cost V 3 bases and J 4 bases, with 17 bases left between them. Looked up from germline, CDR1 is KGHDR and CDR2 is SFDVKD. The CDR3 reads CATSDPTLGRDNEKLFF. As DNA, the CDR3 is TGTGCCACCAGTGATCCAACTCTGGGACGGGATAATGAAAAACTGTTTTTT.

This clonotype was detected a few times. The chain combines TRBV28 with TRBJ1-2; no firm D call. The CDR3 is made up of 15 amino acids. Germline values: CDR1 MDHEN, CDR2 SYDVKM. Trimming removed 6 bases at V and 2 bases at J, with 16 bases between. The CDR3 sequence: CASRVPKGLNYGYTF. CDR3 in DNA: TGTGCCAGCAGGGTGCCGAAAGGATTAAACTATGGCTACACCTTC.

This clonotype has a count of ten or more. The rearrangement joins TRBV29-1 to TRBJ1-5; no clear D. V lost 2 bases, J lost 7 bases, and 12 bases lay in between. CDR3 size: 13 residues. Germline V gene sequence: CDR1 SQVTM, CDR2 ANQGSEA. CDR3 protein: CSVETDLGQPQHF. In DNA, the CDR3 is TGCAGCGTTGAAACCGACCTGGGGCAGCCCCAGCATTTT. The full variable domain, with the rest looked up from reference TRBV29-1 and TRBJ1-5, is SAVISQKPSRDICQRGTSLTIQCQVDSQVTMMFWYRQQPGQSLTLIATANQGSEATYESGFVIDKFPISRPNLTFSTLTVSNMSPEDSSIYLCSVETDLGQPQHFGDGTRLSIL.

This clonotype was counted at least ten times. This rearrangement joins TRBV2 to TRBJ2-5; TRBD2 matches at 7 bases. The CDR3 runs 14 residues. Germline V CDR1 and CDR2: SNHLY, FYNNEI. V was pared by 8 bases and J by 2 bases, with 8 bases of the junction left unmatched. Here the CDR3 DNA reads TGTGCCAGCGCGGGGAGGGGCAGGCAAGAGACCCAGTACTTC. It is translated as CASAGRGRQETQYF.

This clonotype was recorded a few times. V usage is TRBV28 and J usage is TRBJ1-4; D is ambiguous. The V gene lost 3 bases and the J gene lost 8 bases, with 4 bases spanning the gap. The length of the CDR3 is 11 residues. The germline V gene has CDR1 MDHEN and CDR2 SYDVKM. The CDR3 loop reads CASSFWEKLFF. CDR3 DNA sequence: TGTGCCAGCAGTTTTTGGGAAAAACTGTTTTTT. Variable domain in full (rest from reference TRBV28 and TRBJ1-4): DVKVTQSSRYLVKRTGEKVFLECVQDMDHENMFWYRQDPGLGLRLIYFSYDVKMKEKGDIPEGYSVSREKKERFSLILESASTNQTSMYLCASSFWEKLFFGSGTQLSVL.

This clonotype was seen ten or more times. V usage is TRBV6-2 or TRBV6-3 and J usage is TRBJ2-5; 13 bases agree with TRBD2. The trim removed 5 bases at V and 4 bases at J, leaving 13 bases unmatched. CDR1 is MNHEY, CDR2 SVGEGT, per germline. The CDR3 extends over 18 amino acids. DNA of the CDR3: TGTGCCAGCAGTCCCTACCCGGGACTAGCGGGATCTCCAGAGACCCAGTACTTC. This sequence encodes CASSPYPGLAGSPETQYF.

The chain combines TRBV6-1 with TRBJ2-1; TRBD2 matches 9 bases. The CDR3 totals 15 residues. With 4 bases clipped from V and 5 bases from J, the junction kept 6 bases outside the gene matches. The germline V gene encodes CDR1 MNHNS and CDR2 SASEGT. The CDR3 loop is CASSVSSGSHNEQFF. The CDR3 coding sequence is TGTGCCAGCAGTGTCAGTAGCGGGAGTCACAATGAGCAGTTCTTC.

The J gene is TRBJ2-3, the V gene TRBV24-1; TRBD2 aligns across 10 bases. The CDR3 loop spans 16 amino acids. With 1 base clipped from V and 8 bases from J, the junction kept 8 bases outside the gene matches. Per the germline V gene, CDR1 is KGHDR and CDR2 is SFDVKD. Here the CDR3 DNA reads TGTGCCACCAGTGATTTAGGCCTAGCGGGAGAGGGTACGCAGTATTTT. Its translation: CATSDLGLAGEGTQYF.

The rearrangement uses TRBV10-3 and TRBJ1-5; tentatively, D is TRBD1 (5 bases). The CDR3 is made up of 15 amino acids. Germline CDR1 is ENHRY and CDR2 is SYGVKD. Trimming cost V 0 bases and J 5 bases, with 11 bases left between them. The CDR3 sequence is CAISESIQGHQPQHF. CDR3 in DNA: TGTGCCATCAGTGAGTCGATCCAGGGTCATCAGCCCCAGCATTTT.